Listed below are T cell receptor beta chains from one sample, sequenced in a study of shared clonotypes between healthy human individuals. Sequenced by immunoSEQ multiplex PCR; TCRdb stores in-frame clones only, minus some. The data hold hundreds of thousands of clones, with approximately 95% observed a single time. The sequencing input was naive CD8+ T cells sorted from blood. These receptors were collected from a woman under 40 in good health. Both conserved end residues are part of each CDR3. Fields, in order: clone size, D gene, J gene, CDR3 length, V gene, CDR3 protein, CDR3 DNA. The D gene is left open where the match is weak. Some rows mark clone size as missing; the rest say once, few, many or name a class of expanded clone.

>-|-|TRBJ2-1|15|TRBV4-1
CASSQETGRIGEQFF
TGCGCCAGCAGCCAAGAGACCGGACGTATCGGGGAGCAGTTCTTC
>-|TRBD2|TRBJ2-7|15|TRBV9
CASSPRTSGRHEQYF
TGTGCCAGCAGCCCCCGGACTAGCGGTCGACACGAGCAGTACTTC
>-|TRBD2|TRBJ2-7|15|TRBV6-1
CASSRPMGGSYEQYF
TGTGCCAGCAGTAGACCCATGGGAGGGTCCTACGAGCAGTACTTC
>-|-|TRBJ2-3|15|TRBV27
CASAWRGDSTDTQYF
TGTGCCAGCGCTTGGAGGGGAGACAGCACAGATACGCAGTATTTT
>-|-|TRBJ2-5|13|TRBV28
CASSPRLQETQYF
TGTGCCAGCAGTCCTCGTTTACAAGAGACCCAGTACTTC
>once|-|TRBJ1-5|15|TRBV27
CASSSLRQSNQPQHF
TGTGCCAGCAGTTCCCTCAGACAGAGCAATCAGCCCCAGCATTTT
>-|TRBD1|TRBJ2-7|15|TRBV14
CASSQVTGQHYEQYF
TGTGCCAGCAGCCAAGTAACGGGACAGCACTACGAGCAGTACTTC
>-|-|TRBJ1-2|17|TRBV11-2
CASSLDLLGVVNYGYTF
TGTGCCAGCAGCTTAGATCTTCTCGGTGTTGTCAACTATGGCTACACCTTC
>-|-|TRBJ1-5|15|TRBV5-6
CASSYYGNSNQPQHF
TGTGCCAGCAGTTATTACGGAAATAGCAATCAGCCCCAGCATTTT
>-|-|TRBJ2-6|15|TRBV16
CASSQFRAGANVLTF
TGTGCCAGCAGCCAATTCAGGGCTGGGGCCAACGTCCTGACTTTC
>-|-|TRBJ2-2|18|TRBV4-1
CASSQVEGTAPDTGELFF
TGCGCCAGCAGCCAAGTGGAGGGAACAGCCCCGGACACCGGGGAGCTGTTTTTT
>-|-|TRBJ2-7|15|TRBV14
CASSQALGRSYEQYF
TGTGCCAGCAGCCAAGCCTTAGGTCGCTCCTACGAGCAGTACTTC
>-|TRBD1|TRBJ2-7|13|TRBV27
CASGQGSSYEQYF
TGTGCCAGCGGACAGGGGTCGTCCTACGAGCAGTACTTC
>once|-|TRBJ2-4|12|TRBV19
CASSTPGHLQYF
TGTGCCAGTAGTACCCCAGGACACCTCCAGTACTTC
>-|-|TRBJ2-7|14|TRBV11-2
CASSLGGTPYEQYF
TGTGCCAGCAGCTTAGGCGGGACCCCCTACGAGCAGTACTTC
>-|-|TRBJ1-2|13|TRBV11-2
CASTTTGSYGYTF
TGTGCCAGCACCACGACAGGTTCCTATGGCTACACCTTC
>-|TRBD2|TRBJ2-1|15|TRBV27
CASSLTLAGYNEQFF
TGTGCCAGCAGTTTAACCCTAGCGGGCTACAATGAGCAGTTCTTC
>-|-|TRBJ1-1|11|TRBV7-9
CASRGNTEAFF
TGTGCCAGCAGAGGAAACACTGAAGCTTTCTTT
>-|TRBD2|TRBJ2-1|14|TRBV28
CASSKTSGINEQFF
TGTGCCAGCTCTAAGACTAGCGGGATCAATGAGCAGTTCTTC
>-|-|TRBJ2-1|15|TRBV7-6
CASSLVLGGYNEQFF
TGTGCCAGCAGCTTAGTCCTTGGCGGATACAATGAGCAGTTCTTC
>-|TRBD2|TRBJ2-7|15|TRBV9
CASSVVSAGVYEQYF
TGTGCCAGCAGCGTAGTCTCAGCGGGAGTATACGAGCAGTACTTC
>-|TRBD1|TRBJ2-3|16|TRBV9
CASTPDAGQGTHTQYF
TGTGCCAGCACCCCCGACGCGGGACAGGGTACACATACGCAGTATTTT
>once|TRBD1|TRBJ2-3|16|TRBV5-6
CASSGVDREVFDTQYF
TGTGCCAGCAGCGGGGTGGACAGGGAGGTCTTCGATACGCAGTATTTT
>-|-|TRBJ2-7|15|TRBV28
CASSPVVGWAYEQYF
TGTGCCAGCAGTCCGGTTGTGGGATGGGCCTACGAGCAGTACTTC
>-|-|TRBJ2-1|11|TRBV5-4
CASSSLDEQFF
TGTGCCAGCAGCAGTCTGGATGAGCAGTTCTTC
>-|-|TRBJ2-3|12|TRBV28
CASSSVTDTQYF
TGTGCCAGCAGTTCGGTCACAGATACGCAGTATTTT
>-|TRBD1|TRBJ2-7|14|TRBV4-1
CASSWTTGGDEQYF
TGCGCCAGCAGCTGGACGACAGGGGGTGACGAGCAGTACTTC
>once|-|TRBJ2-2|14|TRBV28
CASSSQGGTGELFF
TGTGCCAGCAGTTCCCAGGGGGGTACCGGGGAGCTGTTTTTT
>-|-|TRBJ2-2|13|TRBV27
CASSLLQSGELFF
TGTGCCAGCAGTTTACTCCAGTCCGGGGAGCTGTTTTTT
>-|-|TRBJ2-5|14|TRBV5-6
CASSLGSGQETQYF
TGTGCCAGCAGCTTGGGTAGTGGGCAAGAGACCCAGTACTTC
>-|-|TRBJ1-6|12|TRBV27
CASFQPLGPLHF
TGTGCCAGCTTCCAGCCCTTAGGGCCCCTCCACTTT
>-|TRBD2|TRBJ2-1|16|TRBV27
CASSLSTAGAVNEQFF
TGTGCCAGCAGTTTATCAACAGCGGGGGCGGTGAATGAGCAGTTCTTC
>-|-|TRBJ2-3|15|TRBV19
CASSVMAASTDTQYF
TGTGCCAGTAGTGTTATGGCGGCTAGCACAGATACGCAGTATTTT
>-|-|TRBJ2-7|14|TRBV19
CASSMESIPYEQYF
TGTGCCAGTAGTATGGAGAGTATCCCCTACGAGCAGTACTTC
>-|-|TRBJ2-4|13|TRBV2
CASSSQTGNIQYF
TGTGCCAGCAGTTCCCAAACGGGGAACATTCAGTACTTC
>-|TRBD2|TRBJ2-7|14|TRBV13
CASSLGRESREQYF
TGTGCCAGCAGCTTAGGGCGGGAGAGTCGCGAGCAGTACTTC
>-|-|TRBJ2-5|15|TRBV11-3
CASSLGASVPETQYF
TGTGCCAGCAGCTTAGGCGCTAGCGTCCCAGAGACCCAGTACTTC
>-|TRBD2|TRBJ2-1|18|TRBV6-1
CASSEEARALAGRIEQFF
TGTGCCAGCAGTGAAGAAGCGAGGGCACTAGCGGGGAGGATTGAGCAGTTCTTC
>-|TRBD2|TRBJ2-7|13|TRBV7-9
CAAGSGRGNEQYF
TGTGCCGCGGGGAGCGGGAGGGGCAACGAGCAGTACTTC
>-|TRBD2|TRBJ2-1|15|TRBV27
CASGIAGLGNNEQFF
TGTGCCAGCGGAATAGCGGGATTAGGCAACAATGAGCAGTTCTTC
>-|-|TRBJ1-5|14|TRBV2
CASSGLDSNQPQHF
TGTGCCAGCAGTGGTTTGGATAGCAATCAGCCCCAGCATTTT
>-|-|TRBJ2-7|15|TRBV10-3
CAISSPSNLSYEQYF
TGTGCCATCAGCTCCCCTAGCAACCTATCCTACGAGCAGTACTTC
>few|-|TRBJ1-1|14|TRBV19
CASSLRTVNTEAFF
TGTGCCAGTAGTCTCAGGACCGTGAACACTGAAGCTTTCTTT
>-|TRBD2|TRBJ2-5|15|TRBV28
CASVRGLAGVETQYF
TGTGCCAGCGTGCGGGGACTAGCGGGAGTTGAGACCCAGTACTTC
>-|TRBD2|TRBJ2-5|16|TRBV29-1
CSVEMVVLAALETQYF
TGCAGCGTTGAAATGGTTGTACTAGCGGCCCTAGAGACCCAGTACTTC
>-|-|TRBJ1-1|11|TRBV29-1
CSALQGSAAFF
TGCAGCGCACTCCAGGGATCGGCAGCTTTCTTT
>-|-|TRBJ1-1|14|TRBV5-5
CASSLEADYTEAFF
TGTGCCAGCAGCTTGGAGGCGGATTACACTGAAGCTTTCTTT
>-|TRBD2|TRBJ2-5|16|TRBV11-2
CASSSTSGRALETQYF
TGTGCCAGCAGCTCGACTAGCGGGAGGGCCTTAGAGACCCAGTACTTC